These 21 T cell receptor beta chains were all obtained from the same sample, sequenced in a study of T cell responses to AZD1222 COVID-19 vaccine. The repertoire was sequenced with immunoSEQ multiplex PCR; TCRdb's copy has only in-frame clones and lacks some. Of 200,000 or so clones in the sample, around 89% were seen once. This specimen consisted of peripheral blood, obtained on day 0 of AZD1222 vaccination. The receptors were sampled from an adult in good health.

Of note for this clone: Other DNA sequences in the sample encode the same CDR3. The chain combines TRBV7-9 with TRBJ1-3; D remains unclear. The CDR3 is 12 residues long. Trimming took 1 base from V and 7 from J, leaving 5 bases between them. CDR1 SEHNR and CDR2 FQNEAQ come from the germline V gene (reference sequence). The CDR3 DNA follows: TGTGCCAGCAGCTTAGAAGCGAACACCATATATTTT. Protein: CASSLEANTIYF.

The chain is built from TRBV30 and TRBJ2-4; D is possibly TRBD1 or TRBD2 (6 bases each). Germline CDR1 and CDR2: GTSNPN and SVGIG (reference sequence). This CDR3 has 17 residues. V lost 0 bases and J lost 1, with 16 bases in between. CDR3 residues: CAWSVRSSGAAKNIQYF. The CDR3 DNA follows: TGTGCCTGGAGTGTACGAAGTTCGGGGGCGGCCAAAAACATTCAGTACTTC.

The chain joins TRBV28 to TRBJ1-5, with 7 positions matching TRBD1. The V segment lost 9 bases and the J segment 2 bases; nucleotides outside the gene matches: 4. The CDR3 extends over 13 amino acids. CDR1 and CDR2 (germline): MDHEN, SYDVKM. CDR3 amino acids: CASRGGGNQPQHF. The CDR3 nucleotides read TGTGCCAGTCGAGGGGGCGGCAATCAGCCCCAGCATTTT.

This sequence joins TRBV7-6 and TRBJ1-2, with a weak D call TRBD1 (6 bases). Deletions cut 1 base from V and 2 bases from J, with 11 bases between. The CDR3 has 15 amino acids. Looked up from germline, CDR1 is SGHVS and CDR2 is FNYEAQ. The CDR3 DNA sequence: TGTGCCAGCAGCTTAGGGGGGGCAGGGAACTATGGCTACACCTTC. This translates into CASSLGGAGNYGYTF.

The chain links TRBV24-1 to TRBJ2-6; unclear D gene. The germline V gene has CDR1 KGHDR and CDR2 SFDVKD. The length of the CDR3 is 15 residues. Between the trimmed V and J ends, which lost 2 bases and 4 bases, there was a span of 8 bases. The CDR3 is CATSDSPPGANVLTF. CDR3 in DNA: TGTGCCACCAGTGATTCCCCCCCCGGGGCCAACGTCCTGACTTTC.

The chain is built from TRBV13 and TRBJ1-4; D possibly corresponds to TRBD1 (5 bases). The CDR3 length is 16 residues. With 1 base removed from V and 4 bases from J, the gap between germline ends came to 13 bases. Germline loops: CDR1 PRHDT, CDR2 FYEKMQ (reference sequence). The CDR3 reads CASSLVGDGFNEKLFF. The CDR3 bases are TGTGCCAGCAGCTTAGTTGGGGACGGCTTTAATGAAAAACTGTTTTTT. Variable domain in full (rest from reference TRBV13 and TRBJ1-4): AAGVIQSPRHLIKEKRETATLKCYPIPRHDTVYWYQQGPGQDPQFLISFYEKMQSDKGSIPDRFSAQQFSDYHSELNMSSLELGDSALYFCASSLVGDGFNEKLFFGSGTQLSVL.

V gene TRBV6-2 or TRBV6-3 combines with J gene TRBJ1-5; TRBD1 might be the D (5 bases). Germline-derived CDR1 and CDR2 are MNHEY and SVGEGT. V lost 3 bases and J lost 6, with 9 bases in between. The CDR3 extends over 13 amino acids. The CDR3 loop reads CASSYRGSQPQHF. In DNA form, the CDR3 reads TGTGCCAGCAGTTATAGGGGATCTCAGCCCCAGCATTTT.

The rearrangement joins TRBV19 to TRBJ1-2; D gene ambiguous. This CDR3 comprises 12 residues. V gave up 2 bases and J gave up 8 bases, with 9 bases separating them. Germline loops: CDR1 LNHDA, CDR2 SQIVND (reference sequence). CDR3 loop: CASSIQASGYTF. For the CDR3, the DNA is TGTGCCAGTAGTATACAGGCCAGCGGCTACACCTTC.

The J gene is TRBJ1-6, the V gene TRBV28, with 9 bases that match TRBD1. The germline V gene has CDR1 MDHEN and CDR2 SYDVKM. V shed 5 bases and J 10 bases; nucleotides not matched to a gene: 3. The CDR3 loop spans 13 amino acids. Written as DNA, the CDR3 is TGTGCCAGCAGTCGGACAGGGGAATCACCCCTCCACTTT. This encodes CASSRTGESPLHF. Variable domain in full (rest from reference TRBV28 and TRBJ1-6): DVKVTQSSRYLVKRTGEKVFLECVQDMDHENMFWYRQDPGLGLRLIYFSYDVKMKEKGDIPEGYSVSREKKERFSLILESASTNQTSMYLCASSRTGESPLHFGNGTRLTVT.

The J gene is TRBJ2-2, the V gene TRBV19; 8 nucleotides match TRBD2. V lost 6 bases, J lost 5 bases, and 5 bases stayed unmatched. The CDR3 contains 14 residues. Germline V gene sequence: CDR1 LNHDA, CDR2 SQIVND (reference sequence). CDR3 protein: CASSGRAGTGELFF. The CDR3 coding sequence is TGTGCCAGTAGCGGGAGGGCCGGTACCGGGGAGCTGTTTTTT.

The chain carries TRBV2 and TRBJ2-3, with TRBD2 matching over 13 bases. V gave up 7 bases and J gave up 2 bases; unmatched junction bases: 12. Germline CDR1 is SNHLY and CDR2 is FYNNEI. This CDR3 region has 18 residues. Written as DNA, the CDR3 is TGTGCCAGCACCAGGACTAGCGGGGGCCACACGATCACAGATACGCAGTATTTT. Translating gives CASTRTSGGHTITDTQYF.

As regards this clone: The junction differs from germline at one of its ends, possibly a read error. DNA of the CDR3: TGCGCCAGCAGCCAAGATTTGACAGCAACGCGGTATTTT. Amino acid sequence: CASSQDLTATRYF. The chain couples TRBV4-1 to TRBJ2-3, with D tentatively TRBD1 (5 bases). Germline V gene sequence: CDR1 MGHRA, CDR2 YSYEKL. The CDR3 spans 13 residues.

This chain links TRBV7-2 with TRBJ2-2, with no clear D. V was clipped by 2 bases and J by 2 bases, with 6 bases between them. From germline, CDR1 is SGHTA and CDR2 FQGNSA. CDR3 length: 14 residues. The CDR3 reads CASSLLGNTGELFF. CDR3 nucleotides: TGTGCCAGCAGCTTACTGGGAAACACCGGGGAGCTGTTTTTT.

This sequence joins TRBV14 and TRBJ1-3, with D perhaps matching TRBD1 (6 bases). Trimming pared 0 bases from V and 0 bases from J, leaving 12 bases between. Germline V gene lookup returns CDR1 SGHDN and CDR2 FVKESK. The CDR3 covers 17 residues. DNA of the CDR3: TGTGCCAGCAGCCAAGAGTGGCGGGGGGCCTCTGGAAACACCATATATTTT. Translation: CASSQEWRGASGNTIYF.

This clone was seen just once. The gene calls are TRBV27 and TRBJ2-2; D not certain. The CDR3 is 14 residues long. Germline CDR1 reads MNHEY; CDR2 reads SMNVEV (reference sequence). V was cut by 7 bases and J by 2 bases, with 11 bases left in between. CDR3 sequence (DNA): TGTGCCAGCATTCTGGGCAGAAACACCGGGGAGCTGTTTTTT. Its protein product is CASILGRNTGELFF.

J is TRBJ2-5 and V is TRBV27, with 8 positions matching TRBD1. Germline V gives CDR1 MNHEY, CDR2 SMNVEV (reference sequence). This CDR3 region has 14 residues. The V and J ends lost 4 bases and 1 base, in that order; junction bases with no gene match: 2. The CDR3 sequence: CASSSDRVQETQYF. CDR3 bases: TGTGCCAGCAGTTCGGACAGGGTCCAAGAGACCCAGTACTTC.

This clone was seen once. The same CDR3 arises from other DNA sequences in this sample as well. CDR3 DNA sequence: TGTGCCAGCAGCTTAGCTGGAAACACCATATATTTT. Translated: CASSLAGNTIYF. The chain uses TRBV11-2 and TRBJ1-3; unclear D gene. The CDR3 consists of 12 residues. The germline CDR1 and CDR2 sequences are SGHAT and FQNNGV. V gave up 1 base and J gave up 2 bases, with 0 bases separating them.

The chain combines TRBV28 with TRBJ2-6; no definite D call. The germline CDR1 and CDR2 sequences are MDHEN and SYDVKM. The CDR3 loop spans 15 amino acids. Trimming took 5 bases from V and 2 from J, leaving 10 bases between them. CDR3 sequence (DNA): TGTGCCAGCAGTACCCCAGCGCCTGGGGCCAACGTCCTGACTTTC. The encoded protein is CASSTPAPGANVLTF.

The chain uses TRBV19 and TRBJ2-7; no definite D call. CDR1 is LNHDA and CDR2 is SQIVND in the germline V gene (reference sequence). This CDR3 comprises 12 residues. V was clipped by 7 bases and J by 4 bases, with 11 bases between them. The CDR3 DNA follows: TGTGCCAGTACCGCTGACGGTTACGAGCAGTACTTC. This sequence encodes CASTADGYEQYF.

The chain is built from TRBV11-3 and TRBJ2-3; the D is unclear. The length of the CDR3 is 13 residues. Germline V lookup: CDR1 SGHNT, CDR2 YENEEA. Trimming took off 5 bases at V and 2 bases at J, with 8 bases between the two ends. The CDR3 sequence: CASSTDLTDTQYF. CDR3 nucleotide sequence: TGTGCCAGCAGCACGGACCTCACAGATACGCAGTATTTT. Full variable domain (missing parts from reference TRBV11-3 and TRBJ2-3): EAGVVQSPRYKIIEKKQPVAFWCNPISGHNTLYWYLQNLGQGPELLIRYENEEAVDDSQLPKDRFSAERLKGVDSTLKIQPAELGDSAVYLCASSTDLTDTQYFGPGTRLTVL.

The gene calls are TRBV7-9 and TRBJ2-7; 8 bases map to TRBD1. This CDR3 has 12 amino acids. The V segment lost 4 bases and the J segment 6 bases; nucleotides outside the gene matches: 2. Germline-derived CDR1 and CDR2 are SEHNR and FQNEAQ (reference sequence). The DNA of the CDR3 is TGTGCCAGCAGCTCCACAGGGGGCGAGCAGTACTTC. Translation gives CASSSTGGEQYF.